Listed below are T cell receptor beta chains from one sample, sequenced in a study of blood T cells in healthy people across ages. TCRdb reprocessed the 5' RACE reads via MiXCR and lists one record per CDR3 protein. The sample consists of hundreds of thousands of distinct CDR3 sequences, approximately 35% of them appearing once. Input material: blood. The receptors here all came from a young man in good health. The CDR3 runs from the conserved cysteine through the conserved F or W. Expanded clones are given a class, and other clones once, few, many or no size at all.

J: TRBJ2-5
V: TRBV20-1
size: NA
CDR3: CSEDRGGGETQYF

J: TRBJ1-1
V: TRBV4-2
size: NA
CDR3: CASSQDRGVDTEAFF

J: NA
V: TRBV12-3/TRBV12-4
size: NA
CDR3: CASYGLAGDGETQYF

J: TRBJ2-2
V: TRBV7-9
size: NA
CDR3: CASSLAVPTGELFF

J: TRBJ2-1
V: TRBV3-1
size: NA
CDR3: CASSQDGGGAYNEQFF

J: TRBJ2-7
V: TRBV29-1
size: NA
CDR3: CSATGGPPYEQYF

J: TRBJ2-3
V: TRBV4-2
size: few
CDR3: CASSQAGPNTDTQYF

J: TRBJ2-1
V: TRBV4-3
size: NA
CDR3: CASSRVPGLAVNGQFF

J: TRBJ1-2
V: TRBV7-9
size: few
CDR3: CASSLVRAGGNGYTF

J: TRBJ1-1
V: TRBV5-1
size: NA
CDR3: CASSLLSGRAVAEAFF

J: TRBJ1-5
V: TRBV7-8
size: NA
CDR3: CASSLAPPQPQHF

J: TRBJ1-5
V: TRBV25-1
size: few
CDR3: CASSESTGYNQPQHF

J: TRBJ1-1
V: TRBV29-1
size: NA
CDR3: CSVEDGGSGEAFF

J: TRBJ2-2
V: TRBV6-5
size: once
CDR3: CASRKQGPGELFF

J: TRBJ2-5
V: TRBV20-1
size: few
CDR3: CSAIRPAGQETQYF

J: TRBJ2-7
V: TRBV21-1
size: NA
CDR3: CASSKRGNYEQYF

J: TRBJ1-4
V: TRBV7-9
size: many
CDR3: CASSATVLGEKLFF

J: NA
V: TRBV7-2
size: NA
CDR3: CASSLRGNPSYNEQYF

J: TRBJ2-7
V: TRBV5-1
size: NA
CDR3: CASKPDGALTQYF

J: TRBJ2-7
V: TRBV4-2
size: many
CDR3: CASSQSSTSGVDLYEQYF

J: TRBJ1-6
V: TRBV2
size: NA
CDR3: CASSGSRGSPLHF

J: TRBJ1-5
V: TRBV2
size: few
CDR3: CASSEDGGSQPQHF

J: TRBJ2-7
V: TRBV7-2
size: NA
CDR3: CASRKGNYEQYF

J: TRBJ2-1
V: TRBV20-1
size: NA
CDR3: CSARSGSSYNEQFF

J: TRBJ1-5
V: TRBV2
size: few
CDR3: CASSPREGGIQPQHF

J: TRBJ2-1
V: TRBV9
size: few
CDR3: CASTRTEHNEQFF

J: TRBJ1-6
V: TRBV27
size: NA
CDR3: CASSLLLGSPLHF

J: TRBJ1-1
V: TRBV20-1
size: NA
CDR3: CSARVGGRWTEAFF

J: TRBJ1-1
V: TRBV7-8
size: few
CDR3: CASTPIGRGTLRNTEAFF

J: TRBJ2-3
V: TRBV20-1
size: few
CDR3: CSASGPRIRRDTQYF

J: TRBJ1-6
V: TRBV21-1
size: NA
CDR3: CASGYSPLHF

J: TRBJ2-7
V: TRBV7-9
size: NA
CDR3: CASSLGPGAFHSYEQYF

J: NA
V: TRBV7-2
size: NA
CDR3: CASSLGRGARKETQYF

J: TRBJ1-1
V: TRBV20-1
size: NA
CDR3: CSAVPRDTNTEAFF

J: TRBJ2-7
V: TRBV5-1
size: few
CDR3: CASSFGRGPYEQYF

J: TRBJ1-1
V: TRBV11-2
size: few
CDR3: CASSLDYEAFF

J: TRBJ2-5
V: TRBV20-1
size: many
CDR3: CSATDRGGPQETQYF

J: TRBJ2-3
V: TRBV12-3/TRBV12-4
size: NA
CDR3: CASSLIIPKLAAITKSTDTQYF

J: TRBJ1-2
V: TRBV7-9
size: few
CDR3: CASSLGDRGPGYTF

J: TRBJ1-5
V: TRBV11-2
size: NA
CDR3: CASSGGTVSNQPQHF